The TCR beta chain under discussion was sequenced for a study of neoadjuvant anti-PD-1 for oral cavity cancer. For the study at large: Patients mostly received three to four biweekly nivolumab doses at 3 mg/kg before surgery.

Produced via immunoSEQ multiplex PCR; TCRdb's table is partial and in-frame only. The sample consists of about 23,000 clones, 25% to 30% of them appearing once. Trimming stripped 6 bases from V and 5 bases from J, with 23 bases between. The CDR3 has 17 residues. The germline CDR1 and CDR2 sequences are MDHEN and SYDVKM. Regarding time point: after neoadjuvant nivolumab, at surgical resection. These newly diagnosed stage II-IVA oral cavity squamous cell carcinoma patients had no prior systemic or radiation treatment. The source was tumor tissue, collected after nivolumab (anti-PD-1) treatment. This chain joins TRBV28 and TRBJ2-4; D might be TRBD1 or TRBD2, each matching 6 bases. The sequence was collected from a person aged 35 to 85 with oral cavity squamous cell carcinoma. CDR3 loop: CASSWLVGGAGENIQYF. The DNA for the CDR3 is TGTGCCAGCAGCTGGCTAGTGGGGGGCGCTGGGGAAAACATTCAGTACTTC.